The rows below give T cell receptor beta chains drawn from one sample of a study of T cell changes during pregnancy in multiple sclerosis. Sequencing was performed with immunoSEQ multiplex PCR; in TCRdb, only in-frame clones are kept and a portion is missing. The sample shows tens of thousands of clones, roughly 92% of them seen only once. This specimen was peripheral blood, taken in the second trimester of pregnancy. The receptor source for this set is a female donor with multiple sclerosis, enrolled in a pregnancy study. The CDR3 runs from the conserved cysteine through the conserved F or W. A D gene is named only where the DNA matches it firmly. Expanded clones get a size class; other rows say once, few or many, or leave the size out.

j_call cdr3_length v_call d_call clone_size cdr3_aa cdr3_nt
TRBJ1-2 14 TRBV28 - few CASSTTETNYGYTF TGTGCCAGCAGCACGACAGAGACTAACTATGGCTACACCTTC
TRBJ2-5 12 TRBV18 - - CASSEYQETQYF TGTGCCAGCTCAGAGTACCAAGAGACCCAGTACTTC
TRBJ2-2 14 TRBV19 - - CASSILANTGELFF TGTGCCAGTAGTATACTAGCGAACACCGGGGAGCTGTTTTTT
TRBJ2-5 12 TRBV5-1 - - CASSRGGETQYF TGCGCCAGCAGTAGGGGTGGCGAGACCCAGTACTTC
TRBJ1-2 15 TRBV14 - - CASSPATGYVYGYTF TGTGCCAGCAGCCCGGCGACAGGATACGTCTATGGCTACACCTTC
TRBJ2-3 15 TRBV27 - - CASRKRAVITDTQYF TGTGCCAGCCGAAAGAGGGCGGTCATCACAGATACGCAGTATTTT
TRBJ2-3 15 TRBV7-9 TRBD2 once CASSLYSGRADTQYF TGTGCCAGCAGCTTATACAGCGGGAGGGCAGATACGCAGTATTTT
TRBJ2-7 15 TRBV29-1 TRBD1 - CSVGLRTGQGYEQYF TGCAGCGTTGGGCTTAGGACCGGACAGGGCTACGAGCAGTACTTC
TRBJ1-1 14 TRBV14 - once CASSQSSRSTEAFF TGTGCCAGCAGCCAATCCTCGCGGAGTACTGAAGCTTTCTTT
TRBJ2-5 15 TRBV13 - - CASSLELDLGETQYF TGTGCCAGCAGCTTAGAACTAGACTTAGGCGAGACCCAGTACTTC
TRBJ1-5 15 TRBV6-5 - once CASSYSWGDNQPQHF TGTGCCAGCAGTTACTCATGGGGGGATAATCAGCCCCAGCATTTT
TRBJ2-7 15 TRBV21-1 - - CASPVPRRRSYEQYF TGTGCCAGCCCTGTACCGCGGCGGCGGTCCTACGAGCAGTACTTC
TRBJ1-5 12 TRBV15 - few CATSGANQPQHF TGTGCCACCTCGGGTGCAAATCAGCCCCAGCATTTT
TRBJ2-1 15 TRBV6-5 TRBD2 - CASTHRASGSLEQFF TGTGCCAGCACCCATAGGGCTAGCGGGAGTCTTGAGCAGTTCTTC
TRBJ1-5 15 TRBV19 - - CASSIVVQGNQPQHF TGTGCCAGTAGTATCGTAGTCCAAGGCAATCAGCCCCAGCATTTT
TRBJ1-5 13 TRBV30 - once CAWSDRVGQPQHF TGTGCCTGGAGTGACAGGGTAGGTCAGCCCCAGCATTTT
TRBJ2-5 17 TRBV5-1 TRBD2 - CASSLAGGSGFQETQYF TGCGCCAGCAGCTTGGCGGGGGGTAGCGGCTTTCAAGAGACCCAGTACTTC
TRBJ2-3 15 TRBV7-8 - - CASSSRTASTDTQYF TGTGCCAGCAGCTCCCGGACAGCGAGCACAGATACGCAGTATTTT
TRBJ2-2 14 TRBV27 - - CASSSYAGTGELFF TGTGCCAGCAGTTCCTATGCTGGCACCGGGGAGCTGTTTTTT
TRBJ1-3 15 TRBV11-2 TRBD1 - CASSLTGGAGNTIYF TGTGCCAGCAGCCTGACAGGGGGAGCTGGAAACACCATATATTTT
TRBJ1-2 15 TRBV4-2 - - CASSQRDPGQGGYTF TGTGCCAGCAGCCAAAGGGATCCAGGGCAGGGTGGCTACACCTTC
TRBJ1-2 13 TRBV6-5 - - CASSLDKLYGYTF TGTGCCAGCAGTTTGGACAAGCTCTATGGCTACACCTTC
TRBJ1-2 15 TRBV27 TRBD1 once CASSSPGQGYYGYTF TGTGCCAGCAGTTCCCCGGGACAGGGTTACTATGGCTACACCTTC
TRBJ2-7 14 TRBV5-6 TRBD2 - CASSLSGRINEQYF TGTGCCAGCAGCTTAAGCGGGAGGATAAACGAGCAGTACTTC
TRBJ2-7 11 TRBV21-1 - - CASGDTYEQYF TGTGCCAGCGGTGACACCTACGAGCAGTACTTC
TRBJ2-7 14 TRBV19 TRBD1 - CASSIRDRASEQYF TGTGCCAGTAGCATCCGGGACAGGGCCTCCGAGCAGTACTTC
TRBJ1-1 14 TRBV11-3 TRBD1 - CASSRTGMNTEAFF TGTGCCAGCAGCCGGACAGGGATGAACACTGAAGCTTTCTTT
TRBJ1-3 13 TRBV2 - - CASSVRGPNTIYF TGTGCCAGCAGTGTAAGGGGTCCAAACACCATATATTTT
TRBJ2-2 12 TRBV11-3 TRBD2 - CATAGVTGELFF TGTGCCACGGCGGGGGTTACCGGGGAGCTGTTTTTT
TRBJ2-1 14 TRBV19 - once CASSADYSYNEQFF TGTGCCAGTAGTGCAGACTACTCCTACAATGAGCAGTTCTTC
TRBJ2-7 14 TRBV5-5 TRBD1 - CASSLGQGIYEQYF TGTGCCAGCAGCTTGGGACAGGGTATCTACGAGCAGTACTTC
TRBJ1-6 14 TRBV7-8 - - CASSKGDYNSPLHF TGTGCCAGCAGTAAGGGAGACTATAATTCACCCCTCCACTTT
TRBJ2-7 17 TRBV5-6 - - CASSLLVAGFAPYEQYF TGTGCCAGCAGCTTGTTAGTGGCGGGATTCGCCCCCTACGAGCAGTACTTC
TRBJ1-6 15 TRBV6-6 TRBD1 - CASRDRSSYNSPLHF TGTGCCAGCAGGGACAGGAGCTCCTATAATTCACCCCTCCACTTT
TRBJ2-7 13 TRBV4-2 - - CASSNTGGREQYF TGTGCCAGCAGCAACACCGGGGGGCGGGAGCAGTACTTC
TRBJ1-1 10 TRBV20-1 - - CSANRDEAFF TGCAGTGCCAACAGGGATGAAGCTTTCTTT
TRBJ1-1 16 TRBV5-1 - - CASSLGTGWMNTEAFF TGCGCCAGCAGCTTAGGCACAGGGTGGATGAACACTGAAGCTTTCTTT
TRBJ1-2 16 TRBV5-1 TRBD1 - CASSLRGGAENYGYTF TGCGCCAGCAGCTTGAGAGGGGGCGCAGAAAACTATGGCTACACCTTC
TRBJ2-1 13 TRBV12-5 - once CASGFYRTNEQFF TGTGCTAGTGGCTTCTACAGAACCAATGAGCAGTTCTTC
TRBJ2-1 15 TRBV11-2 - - CASSLDPGDTAEQFF TGTGCCAGCAGCTTAGACCCTGGGGACACAGCTGAGCAGTTCTTC
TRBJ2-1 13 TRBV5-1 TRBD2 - CASRLAVYNEQFF TGCGCCAGCCGCCTAGCGGTCTACAATGAGCAGTTCTTC
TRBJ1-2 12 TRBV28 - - CASHNRADGYTF TGTGCCAGCCACAACAGGGCGGATGGTTACACCTTC
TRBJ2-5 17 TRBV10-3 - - CAISESNLVVRQETQYF TGTGCCATCAGTGAGTCGAATCTGGTGGTCAGACAAGAGACCCAGTACTTC